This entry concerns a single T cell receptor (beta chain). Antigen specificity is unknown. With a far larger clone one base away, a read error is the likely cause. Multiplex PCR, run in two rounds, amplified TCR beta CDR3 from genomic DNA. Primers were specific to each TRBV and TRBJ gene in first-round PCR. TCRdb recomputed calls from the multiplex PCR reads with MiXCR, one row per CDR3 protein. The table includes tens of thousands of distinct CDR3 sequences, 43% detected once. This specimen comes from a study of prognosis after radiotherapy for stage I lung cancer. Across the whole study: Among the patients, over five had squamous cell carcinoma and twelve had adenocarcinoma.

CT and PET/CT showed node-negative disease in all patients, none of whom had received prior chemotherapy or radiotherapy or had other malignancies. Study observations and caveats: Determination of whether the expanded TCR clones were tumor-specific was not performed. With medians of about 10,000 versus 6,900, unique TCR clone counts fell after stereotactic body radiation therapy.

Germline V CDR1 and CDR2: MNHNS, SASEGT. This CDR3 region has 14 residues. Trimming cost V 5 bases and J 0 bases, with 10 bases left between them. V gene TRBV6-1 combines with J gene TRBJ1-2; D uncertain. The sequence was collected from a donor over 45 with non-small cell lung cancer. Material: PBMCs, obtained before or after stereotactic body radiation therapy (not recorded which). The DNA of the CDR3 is TGTGCCAGCAGTTACCTGTGCTCTAACTATGGCTACACCTTC. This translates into CASSYLCSNYGYTF.